The source of this T cell receptor beta chain is a study of CD8+CD57+ T cells in acquired aplastic anemia. Study-wide context: Sorted CD4+ and CD8+ cells gave an average of approximately 3 ug of DNA. Healthy donor sequencing depth: approximately 9.9 million CD4+, under 12 million CD8+ reads.

CDR3 and TCR beta VDJ profiling relied on genomic DNA as the template. TCRdb re-analysed the reads in MiXCR, keeping a single row per CDR3 protein. The sample lists 400,000 to 500,000 distinct CDR3 sequences, 55% to 70% occurring once. This clonotype was seen ten or more times. Trimming left V 0 bases short and J 2 bases short, with 8 bases between. Germline CDR1 is SGHKS and CDR2 is YYEKEE (reference sequence). The CDR3 extends over 14 amino acids. The TCR originated in a human donor in good health, serving as a control. Specimen: sorted CD4+, CD8+, or CD8+CD57+ T cells (not recorded which) from PBMCs. J is TRBJ1-2 and V is TRBV5-5; D unclear. The CDR3 loop reads CASSLGSHNYGYTF. DNA of the CDR3: TGTGCCAGCAGCTTGGGATCCCACAACTATGGCTACACCTTC.